This TCR beta chain was found in a study of T cell responses to AZD1222 COVID-19 vaccine. Findings and limits, study-wide: Two AZD1222 doses significantly raised spike-specific TCR breadth and depth over controls. Seropositive AZD1222 recipients at baseline numbered only five or six. Regions 160-218 and 743-854 dominated among vaccine-associated CD4 TCRs spanning spike. There were mostly white British donors and more females than males, and clonal diversity was possibly underestimated.

This CDR3 has 13 amino acids. With 4 bases removed from V and 0 bases from J, the gap between germline ends came to 6 bases. Germline lookup yields CDR1 MNHEY and CDR2 SMNVEV (reference sequence). This table comes from immunoSEQ multiplex PCR, and its TCRdb copy is limited to in-frame clones, with some not included. The table records around 120,000 clones, 92% of them present only once. With regard to this clone: Antigen unknown.

The sequences come from peripheral blood, collected on day 0 of AZD1222 vaccination. The genes are TRBV27 and TRBJ1-2; D not certain. The sequence derives from an adult in good health. CDR3 region: CASSYEANYGYTF. The CDR3 DNA reads as TGTGCCAGCAGTTATGAAGCTAACTATGGCTACACCTTC.